Only one count was recorded for the clone carrying this TCR beta chain. Its antigen remains unidentified. PCR amplification relied on 60 Vbeta primers (plus 13 Jbeta primers). Generated by immunoSEQ multiplex PCR, the TCRdb table keeps only in-frame clones and is missing some. There are around 150,000 clones in the sample; roughly four fifths occur only once, and around 4.1% lies in the top ten. The data are from a study of cytomegalovirus exposure and HLA in healthy donors. At the level of the study: For the roughly 400 genotyped donors, 80% to 90% fell within the Caucasian-associated ancestry cluster. Overall study results and limits: The authors excluded some V segments, including TRBV6-2 and TRBV6-3, as indistinguishable.

Per germline, CDR1 LNHNV and CDR2 YYDKDF (reference sequence). This CDR3 has 13 amino acids. Between the trimmed V and J ends, which lost 0 bases and 6 bases, there was a span of 9 bases. The receptor was isolated from a man aged 35-49 years in good health and CMV-seropositive. The source material was PBMCs. The chain carries TRBV15 and TRBJ2-7; no definite D call. For the CDR3, the DNA is TGTGCCACCAGCAGAGATTCGAGAAGCGAGCAGTACTTC. Translating it yields CATSRDSRSEQYF.